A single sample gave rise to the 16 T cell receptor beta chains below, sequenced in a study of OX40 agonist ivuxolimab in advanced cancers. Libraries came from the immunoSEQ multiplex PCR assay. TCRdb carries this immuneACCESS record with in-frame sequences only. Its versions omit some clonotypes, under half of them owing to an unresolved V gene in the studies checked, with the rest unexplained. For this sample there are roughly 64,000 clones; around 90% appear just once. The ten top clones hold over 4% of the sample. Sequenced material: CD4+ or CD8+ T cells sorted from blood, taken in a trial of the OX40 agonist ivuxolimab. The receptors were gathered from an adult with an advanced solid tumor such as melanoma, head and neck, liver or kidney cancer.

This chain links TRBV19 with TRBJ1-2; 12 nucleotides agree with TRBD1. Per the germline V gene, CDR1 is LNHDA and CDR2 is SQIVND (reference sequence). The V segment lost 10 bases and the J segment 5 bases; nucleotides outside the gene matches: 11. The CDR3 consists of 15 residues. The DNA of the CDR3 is TGTGCCACCCTGCCTGGGGACAGGGGGCTTTATGGCTACACCTTC. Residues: CATLPGDRGLYGYTF.

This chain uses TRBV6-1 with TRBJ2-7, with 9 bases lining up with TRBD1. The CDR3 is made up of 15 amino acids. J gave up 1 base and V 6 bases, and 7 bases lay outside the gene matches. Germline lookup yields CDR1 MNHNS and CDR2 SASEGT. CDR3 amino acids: CASRRGGQGSYEQYF. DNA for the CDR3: TGTGCCAGCAGAAGGGGGGGACAGGGATCCTACGAGCAGTACTTC.

CDR3 amino acids: CASSMSGDFGELFF. The CDR3 DNA is TGCGCCAGCAGTATGTCGGGAGACTTCGGGGAGCTGTTTTTT. The chain has TRBV5-1 and TRBJ2-2, with D perhaps matching TRBD2 (6 bases). The CDR3 is 14 residues long. Deletions cut 5 bases from V and 7 bases from J, with 15 bases between. Germline V gene lookup returns CDR1 SGHRS and CDR2 YFSETQ.

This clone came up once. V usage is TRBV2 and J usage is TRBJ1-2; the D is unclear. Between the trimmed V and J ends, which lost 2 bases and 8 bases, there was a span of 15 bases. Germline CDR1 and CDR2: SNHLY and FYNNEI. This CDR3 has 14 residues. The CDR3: CASSESGNAGGYTF. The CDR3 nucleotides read TGTGCCAGCAGTGAATCCGGGAATGCAGGCGGCTACACCTTC.

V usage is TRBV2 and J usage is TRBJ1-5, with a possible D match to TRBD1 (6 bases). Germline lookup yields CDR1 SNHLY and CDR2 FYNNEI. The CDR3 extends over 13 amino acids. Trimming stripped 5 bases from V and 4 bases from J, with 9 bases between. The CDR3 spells CASSRTANQPQHF. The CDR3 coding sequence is TGTGCCAGCAGTCGGACAGCAAATCAGCCCCAGCATTTT.

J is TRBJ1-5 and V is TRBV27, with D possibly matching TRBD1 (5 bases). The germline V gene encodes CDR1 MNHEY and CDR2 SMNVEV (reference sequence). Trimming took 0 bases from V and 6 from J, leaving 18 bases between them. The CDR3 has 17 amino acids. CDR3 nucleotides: TGTGCCAGCAGTTTATCTGGCAGGGTAACCTTACGTCAGCCCCAGCATTTT. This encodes CASSLSGRVTLRQPQHF.

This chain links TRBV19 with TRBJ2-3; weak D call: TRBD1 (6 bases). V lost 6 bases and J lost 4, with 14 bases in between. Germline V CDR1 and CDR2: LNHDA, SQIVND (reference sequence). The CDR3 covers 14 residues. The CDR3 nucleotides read TGTGCCAGTAGAAGCACAGGGCGAGCAGATACGCAGTATTTT. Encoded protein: CASRSTGRADTQYF.

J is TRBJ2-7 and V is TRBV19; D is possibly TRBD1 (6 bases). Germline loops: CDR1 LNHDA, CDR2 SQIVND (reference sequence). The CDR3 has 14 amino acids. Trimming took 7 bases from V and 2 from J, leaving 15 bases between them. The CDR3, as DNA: TGTGCCAGTAAGGACAGTTTAGGACCCTACGAGCAGTACTTC. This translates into CASKDSLGPYEQYF.

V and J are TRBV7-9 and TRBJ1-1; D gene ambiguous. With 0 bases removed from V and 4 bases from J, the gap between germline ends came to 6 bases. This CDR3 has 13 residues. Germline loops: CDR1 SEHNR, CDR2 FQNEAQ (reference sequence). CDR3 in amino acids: CASSLAMGTEAFF. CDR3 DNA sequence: TGTGCCAGCAGCTTAGCGATGGGCACTGAAGCTTTCTTT.

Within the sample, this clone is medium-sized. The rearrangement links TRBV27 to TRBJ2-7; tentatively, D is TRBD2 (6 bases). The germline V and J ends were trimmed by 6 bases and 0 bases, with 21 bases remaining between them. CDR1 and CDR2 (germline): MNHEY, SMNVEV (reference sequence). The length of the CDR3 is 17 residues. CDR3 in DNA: TGTGCCAGCAGGGGGCTCGAGGGCGGGGCCTTCTCCTACGAGCAGTACTTC. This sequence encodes CASRGLEGGAFSYEQYF.

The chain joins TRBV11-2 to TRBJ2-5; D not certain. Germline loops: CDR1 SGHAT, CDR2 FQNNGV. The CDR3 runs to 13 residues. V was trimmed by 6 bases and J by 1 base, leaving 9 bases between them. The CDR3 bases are TGTGCCAGCAGGGCCGGCATCCAAGAGACCCAGTACTTC. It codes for CASRAGIQETQYF.

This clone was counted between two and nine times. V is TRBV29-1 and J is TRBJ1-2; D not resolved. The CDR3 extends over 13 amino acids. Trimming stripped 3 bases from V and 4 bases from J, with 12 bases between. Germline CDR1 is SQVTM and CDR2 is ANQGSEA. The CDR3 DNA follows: TGCAGCGTTGAGGGAGTATTAGGCTATGGCTACACCTTC. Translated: CSVEGVLGYGYTF.

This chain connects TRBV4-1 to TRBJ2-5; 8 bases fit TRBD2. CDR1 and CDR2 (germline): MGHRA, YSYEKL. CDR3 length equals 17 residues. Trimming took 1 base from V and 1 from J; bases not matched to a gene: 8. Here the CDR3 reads CASSQGVAGGPQETQYF. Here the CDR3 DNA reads TGCGCCAGCAGCCAAGGGGTCGCGGGAGGTCCCCAAGAGACCCAGTACTTC.

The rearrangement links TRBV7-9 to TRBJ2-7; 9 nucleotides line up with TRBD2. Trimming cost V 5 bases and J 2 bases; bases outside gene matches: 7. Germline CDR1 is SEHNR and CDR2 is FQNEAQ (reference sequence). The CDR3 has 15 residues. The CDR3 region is CASSIGTSRTYEQYF. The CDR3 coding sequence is TGTGCCAGCAGCATAGGGACTAGCCGAACCTACGAGCAGTACTTC.

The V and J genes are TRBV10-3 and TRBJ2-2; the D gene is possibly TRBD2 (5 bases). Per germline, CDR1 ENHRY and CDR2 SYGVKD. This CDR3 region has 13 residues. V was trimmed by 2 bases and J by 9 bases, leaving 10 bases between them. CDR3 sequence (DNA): TGTGCCATCAGTGAGCCCGCTAGCAGGGAGCTGTTTTTT. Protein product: CAISEPASRELFF.

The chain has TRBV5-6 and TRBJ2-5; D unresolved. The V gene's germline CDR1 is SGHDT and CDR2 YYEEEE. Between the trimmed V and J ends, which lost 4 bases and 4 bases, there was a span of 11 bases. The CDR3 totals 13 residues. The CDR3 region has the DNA TGTGCCAGCAGCCCCAAGGGTCGAGAGACCCAGTACTTC. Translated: CASSPKGRETQYF. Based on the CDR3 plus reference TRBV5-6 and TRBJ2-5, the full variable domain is DAGVTQSPTHLIKTRGQQVTLRCSPKSGHDTVSWYQQALGQGPQFIFQYYEEEERQRGNFPDRFSGHQFPNYSSELNVNALLLGDSALYLCASSPKGRETQYFGPGTRLLVL.